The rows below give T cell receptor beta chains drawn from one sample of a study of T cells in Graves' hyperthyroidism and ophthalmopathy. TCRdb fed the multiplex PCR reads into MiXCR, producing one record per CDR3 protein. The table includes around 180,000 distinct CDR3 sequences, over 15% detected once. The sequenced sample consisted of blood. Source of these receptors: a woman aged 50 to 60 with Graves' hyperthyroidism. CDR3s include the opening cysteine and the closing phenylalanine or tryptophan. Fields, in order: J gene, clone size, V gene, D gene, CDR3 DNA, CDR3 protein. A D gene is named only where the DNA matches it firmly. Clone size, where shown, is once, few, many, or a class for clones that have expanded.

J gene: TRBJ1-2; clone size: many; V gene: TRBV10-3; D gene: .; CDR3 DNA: TGTGCCACCCGTTATATGGGTATCTATGGCTACACCTTC; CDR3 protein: CATRYMGIYGYTF
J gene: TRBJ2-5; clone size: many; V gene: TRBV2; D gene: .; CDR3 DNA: TGTGCCACCCTGAGGGGGGAGGGGGAGACCCAGTACTTC; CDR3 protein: CATLRGEGETQYF
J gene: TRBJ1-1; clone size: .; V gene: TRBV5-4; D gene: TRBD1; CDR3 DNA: TGTGCCAGCAGATATAACAGGGGTGGCACTGAAGCTTTCTTT; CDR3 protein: CASRYNRGGTEAFF
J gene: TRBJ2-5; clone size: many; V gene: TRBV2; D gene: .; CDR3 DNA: TGTGCCAGCAGAAGGGACCAAGGGGGGACCCAGTACTTC; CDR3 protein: CASRRDQGGTQYF
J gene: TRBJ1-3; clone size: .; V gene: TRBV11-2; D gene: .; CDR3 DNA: TGTGCCAGCAGTCGGGGTTCCTCTGGAAACACCATATATTTT; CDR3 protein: CASSRGSSGNTIYF
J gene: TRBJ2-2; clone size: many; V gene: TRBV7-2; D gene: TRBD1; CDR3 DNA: TGTGCCAGCAGCCCCCAGGGGGCCAACACCGGGGAGCTGTTTTTT; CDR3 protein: CASSPQGANTGELFF
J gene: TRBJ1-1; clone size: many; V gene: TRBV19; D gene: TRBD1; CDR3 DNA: TGTGCCAGTAGTATAGGTGGGACAGCGATGAACACTGAAGCTTTCTTT; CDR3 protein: CASSIGGTAMNTEAFF
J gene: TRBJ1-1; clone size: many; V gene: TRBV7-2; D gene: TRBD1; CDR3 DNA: TGTGCCAGCAGCCCAGCCAGGGAAAGACCGGGACAGTCGAACACTGAAGCTTTCTTT; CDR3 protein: CASSPARERPGQSNTEAFF
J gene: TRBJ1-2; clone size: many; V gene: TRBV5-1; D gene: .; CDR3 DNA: TGCGCCAGTAAAACGGACCTCTATGGCTACACCTTC; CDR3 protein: CASKTDLYGYTF
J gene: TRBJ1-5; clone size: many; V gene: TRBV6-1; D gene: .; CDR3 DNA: TGTGCCAGCAGCTCGGACATAAGCAATCAGCCCCAGCATTTT; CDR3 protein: CASSSDISNQPQHF
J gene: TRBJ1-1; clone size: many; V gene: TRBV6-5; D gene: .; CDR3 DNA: TGTGCCAGCAGTTACGGATTTCGTCTCGGCCCTGGGGGCCCTGAAGCTTTCTTT; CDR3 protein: CASSYGFRLGPGGPEAFF
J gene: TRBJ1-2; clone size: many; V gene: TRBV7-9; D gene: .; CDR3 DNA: TGTGCCAGCAGCTTAGGGGTTGGAGATGGCTACACCTTC; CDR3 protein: CASSLGVGDGYTF
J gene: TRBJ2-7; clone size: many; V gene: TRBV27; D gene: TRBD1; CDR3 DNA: TGTGCCAGCAGAGAGGGGACAGGGCGCTACGAGCAGTACTTC; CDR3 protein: CASREGTGRYEQYF